The clone carrying this T cell receptor (beta chain) turned up a few times. Methods used by the authors: Amplification from reference gene primers served as the basis for estimated nucleated cell counts. Profiled with immunoSEQ multiplex PCR; TCRdb holds only in-frame clones, not every one. The V and J calls and clone size were taken over from that table, and D and trimming were inferred from the DNA. The sample includes tens of thousands of clones, approximately 90% of them seen just once. This sample is drawn from a study of blood T cell repertoires in COVID-19. Study context: Acute and convalescent COVID-19 samples came from the United States, Italy and Spain. Nucleic acid was either cDNA or gDNA, and it came from T cells, B-cell-depleted T cells, or PBMCs.

Germline V CDR1 and CDR2: SGHDT, YYEEEE. The germline V and J ends were trimmed by 4 bases and 7 bases, with 18 bases remaining between them. The CDR3 length is 16 residues. This sequence originates from a human donor with active COVID-19. The donor label of this sample is uncertain. V usage is TRBV5-6 and J usage is TRBJ1-6; TRBD1 is a possible D gene (6 bases). Sequencing was done on a sample of peripheral blood. The CDR3, as DNA: TGTGCCAGCAGCCCTTCGGACAGAAACCCCAATTCACCCCTCCACTTT. Translated: CASSPSDRNPNSPLHF.